This T cell receptor (beta chain) was profiled in a study of CD8 T cells in ankylosing spondylitis. General observations from the study: It appeared that ankylosing spondylitis blood was characterized by a TCR beta motif of roughly 8 highly homologous variants. Disease-linked clones had a CD8+ phenotype and relatively low frequency in peripheral blood.

Ten or more counts support this clonotype. Its specificity is unknown. One entry per CDR3 protein, called by TCRdb with MiXCR from the 5' RACE reads. This sample yields some 140,000 distinct CDR3 sequences, of which roughly a sixth are seen a single time; 25% to 40% belongs to the top ten. V was cut by 10 bases and J by 6 bases, with 9 bases left in between. Germline CDR1 and CDR2: ENHRY and SYGVKD. The CDR3 sequence is 11 residues long. The clonotype comes from a male donor with ankylosing spondylitis. The chain recombines TRBV10-3 with TRBJ2-2; tentative D call: TRBD2 (5 bases). The sequencing sample was made of blood, either unsorted or a sorted T cell fraction (not recorded which). For the CDR3, the DNA is TGTGCCACCCTGGGAGCCGGGGAGCTGTTTTTT. Protein product: CATLGAGELFF.